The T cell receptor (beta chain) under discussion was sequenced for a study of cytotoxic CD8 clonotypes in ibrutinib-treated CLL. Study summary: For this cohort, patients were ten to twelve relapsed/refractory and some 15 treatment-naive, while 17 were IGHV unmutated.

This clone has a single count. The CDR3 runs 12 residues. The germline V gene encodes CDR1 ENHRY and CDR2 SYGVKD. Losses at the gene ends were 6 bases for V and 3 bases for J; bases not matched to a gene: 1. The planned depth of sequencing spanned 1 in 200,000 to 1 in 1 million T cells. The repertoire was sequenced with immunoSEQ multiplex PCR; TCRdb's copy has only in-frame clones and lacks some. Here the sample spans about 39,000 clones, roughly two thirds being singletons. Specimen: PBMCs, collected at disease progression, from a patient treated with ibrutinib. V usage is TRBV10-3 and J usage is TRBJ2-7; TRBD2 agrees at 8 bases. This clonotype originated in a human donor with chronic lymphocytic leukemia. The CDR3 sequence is CAISGRGYEQYF. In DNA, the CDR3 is TGTGCCATCAGCGGGAGGGGCTACGAGCAGTACTTC.